This T cell receptor beta chain came from a study of response to subunit inactivated influenza vaccine (dated by TCRdb to between 2017 and 2018). Background on the whole study: The study used deep quantitative T cell receptor repertoire profiling to track responses to a trivalent subunit inactivated influenza vaccine.

The sample holds a few counts of this clonotype. It lacks a known antigen. No base quality information exists; no much larger clone differs at one position. The library was made by RT-PCR. TCRdb records Illumina HiSeq 2500 as the sequencer. TCRdb itself trimmed the public reads at Q25 with fastp, ran MiXCR and retained productive beta chains. One record per CDR3 amino acid sequence lists the most common genes and DNA. The table for this sample lists around 650,000 distinct CDR3 sequences; approximately 15% of them were counted only once. The top ten clones comprise approximately 10% of the sample. General conclusions and limits of the study: The authors proposed that each seasonal influenza vaccination may bring in only a limited number of new T cells.

V is shortened by 8 bases, J by 3 bases, and the region joining them spans 8 bases. Based on the germline V gene (reference sequence), the CDR1 and CDR2 sequences are SEHNR and FQNEAQ. The CDR3 measures 11 amino acids from cysteine to phenylalanine. Only CDR3 DNA remains: 33 bases, in frame from the first base. Source: PBMCs from blood, taken 12 days after vaccination. The rearrangement joined TRBV7-9 to TRBJ2-7; the D gene remains uncertain. The receptor was derived from a man aged 45-60 years who received an inactivated influenza vaccine. Donor details come from another sample of the same person, matched by shared clones. CDR3 reads: CASGLDYEQYF. The DNA sequence is as follows: TGTGCCAGCGGCCTCGACTACGAGCAGTACTTC.